This is a list of T cell receptor beta chains from one sample in a study of blood T cell repertoires in COVID-19. The repertoire was sequenced with immunoSEQ multiplex PCR; TCRdb's copy has only in-frame clones and lacks some. The sample has around 220,000 clones, 87% seen once. Sequenced material: PBMCs or T cells enriched from blood (not recorded which). These receptors originate from a woman younger than 45 with acute COVID-19. Both conserved end residues are trimmed from each CDR3. D genes are given only for firm matches. Where a row states a size, it is once, few, many or the class of an expanded clone; other rows omit it.

j_call: TRBJ2-7; clone_size: -; v_call: TRBV6-5; d_call: TRBD2; cdr3_aa: ASTKLAGGSYEQY
j_call: TRBJ1-5; clone_size: -; v_call: TRBV7-2; d_call: -; cdr3_aa: ASSPRAHDQPQH
j_call: TRBJ2-7; clone_size: -; v_call: TRBV7-2; d_call: TRBD2; cdr3_aa: ASSLSSGGRFEQY
j_call: TRBJ2-6; clone_size: -; v_call: TRBV5-1; d_call: TRBD1; cdr3_aa: ASSRGDREGGANVLT
j_call: TRBJ2-6; clone_size: -; v_call: TRBV19; d_call: TRBD1; cdr3_aa: ASSRQGAGGANVLT
j_call: TRBJ1-5; clone_size: -; v_call: TRBV10-3; d_call: -; cdr3_aa: AISDSGQDQPQH
j_call: TRBJ1-4; clone_size: -; v_call: TRBV2; d_call: -; cdr3_aa: ASRVRVVNEKLF
j_call: TRBJ2-7; clone_size: -; v_call: TRBV2; d_call: -; cdr3_aa: ASSWDLYYEQY
j_call: TRBJ2-4; clone_size: -; v_call: TRBV10-3; d_call: TRBD1; cdr3_aa: AISPDRGNIQY
j_call: TRBJ1-1; clone_size: once; v_call: TRBV24-1; d_call: -; cdr3_aa: ATSDYQGTEAF
j_call: TRBJ2-2; clone_size: -; v_call: TRBV10-3; d_call: TRBD2; cdr3_aa: ATTPGAAGGPGELF
j_call: TRBJ1-5; clone_size: -; v_call: TRBV5-1; d_call: TRBD1; cdr3_aa: ASSPGQGQPQH
j_call: TRBJ2-7; clone_size: -; v_call: TRBV15; d_call: -; cdr3_aa: ATSRDIVLFEQY
j_call: TRBJ1-2; clone_size: -; v_call: TRBV6-5; d_call: -; cdr3_aa: ASTPQRSFYGYT
j_call: TRBJ2-1; clone_size: -; v_call: TRBV30; d_call: TRBD1; cdr3_aa: AWSEFPGTAFWNEQF
j_call: TRBJ1-2; clone_size: -; v_call: TRBV28; d_call: TRBD1; cdr3_aa: ASIRTGRDGYT
j_call: TRBJ2-7; clone_size: -; v_call: TRBV7-6; d_call: TRBD2; cdr3_aa: ASSLASLAGEPTYEQY
j_call: TRBJ2-1; clone_size: -; v_call: TRBV12-5; d_call: -; cdr3_aa: ASGTGGKWF
j_call: TRBJ2-1; clone_size: -; v_call: TRBV7-2; d_call: -; cdr3_aa: ASSPRRDHYNEQF
j_call: TRBJ1-2; clone_size: -; v_call: TRBV4-1; d_call: -; cdr3_aa: ASSQLDSTEDGYT
j_call: TRBJ2-6; clone_size: -; v_call: TRBV6-4; d_call: -; cdr3_aa: ASSPQGSAGANVLT
j_call: TRBJ2-3; clone_size: -; v_call: TRBV7-9; d_call: -; cdr3_aa: ASSLDRATDTQY
j_call: TRBJ1-1; clone_size: -; v_call: TRBV28; d_call: -; cdr3_aa: ASRSGIPLAF
j_call: TRBJ1-5; clone_size: -; v_call: TRBV7-2; d_call: -; cdr3_aa: ASSLETRGRDQPQH
j_call: TRBJ2-7; clone_size: -; v_call: TRBV6-5; d_call: -; cdr3_aa: ASSYSGQGEQY
j_call: TRBJ1-1; clone_size: -; v_call: TRBV7-2; d_call: -; cdr3_aa: ASSFFQGGVTEAF
j_call: TRBJ2-7; clone_size: -; v_call: TRBV12-3/TRBV12-4; d_call: TRBD2; cdr3_aa: ASSLAASYEQY
j_call: TRBJ2-4; clone_size: -; v_call: TRBV14; d_call: -; cdr3_aa: ASSHTRYDPHY
j_call: TRBJ2-1; clone_size: -; v_call: TRBV7-9; d_call: -; cdr3_aa: ASSPGTGEPSYNEQF
j_call: TRBJ1-1; clone_size: -; v_call: TRBV12-3/TRBV12-4; d_call: TRBD1; cdr3_aa: ASRPTGGARAF
j_call: TRBJ2-2; clone_size: -; v_call: TRBV7-2; d_call: -; cdr3_aa: ASSHGGATYTGELF
j_call: TRBJ2-7; clone_size: -; v_call: TRBV27; d_call: TRBD1; cdr3_aa: ASSLAGGDEQY
j_call: TRBJ1-5; clone_size: -; v_call: TRBV7-9; d_call: TRBD1; cdr3_aa: ASSPGQGLDQPQH
j_call: TRBJ1-6; clone_size: -; v_call: TRBV18; d_call: -; cdr3_aa: ASSPTYRSPLH
j_call: TRBJ1-2; clone_size: once; v_call: TRBV28; d_call: TRBD1; cdr3_aa: ASSETGGDYGYT
j_call: TRBJ2-6; clone_size: -; v_call: TRBV9; d_call: TRBD1; cdr3_aa: ASSPTGGAGANVLT
j_call: TRBJ1-5; clone_size: -; v_call: TRBV11-3; d_call: -; cdr3_aa: ASSPRRQEFSRSNQPQH
j_call: TRBJ1-2; clone_size: few; v_call: TRBV2; d_call: -; cdr3_aa: ASSSQGFYGYT
j_call: TRBJ1-5; clone_size: -; v_call: TRBV7-9; d_call: -; cdr3_aa: ASSSAGNQPQH
j_call: TRBJ2-3; clone_size: -; v_call: TRBV4-3; d_call: TRBD2; cdr3_aa: ASSPEVWTSGTDTQY
j_call: TRBJ2-1; clone_size: -; v_call: TRBV5-1; d_call: -; cdr3_aa: ASSPPLRSGNEQF
j_call: TRBJ1-1; clone_size: -; v_call: TRBV11-2; d_call: -; cdr3_aa: ASSLSLNTEAF
j_call: TRBJ1-3; clone_size: -; v_call: TRBV5-1; d_call: TRBD1; cdr3_aa: ASRTTGGGNTIY
j_call: TRBJ2-3; clone_size: once; v_call: TRBV6-1; d_call: TRBD2; cdr3_aa: ASSEAWSSGPSTDTQY
j_call: TRBJ2-5; clone_size: -; v_call: TRBV6-2/TRBV6-3; d_call: TRBD2; cdr3_aa: ASSPNSGRETQY
j_call: TRBJ2-1; clone_size: -; v_call: TRBV6-4; d_call: TRBD2; cdr3_aa: ASSDDGTTNEQF
j_call: TRBJ2-2; clone_size: -; v_call: TRBV6-5; d_call: TRBD1; cdr3_aa: ASTDRANTGELF
j_call: TRBJ1-6; clone_size: -; v_call: TRBV7-8; d_call: -; cdr3_aa: ASSSDTNSPLH
j_call: TRBJ1-6; clone_size: -; v_call: TRBV5-1; d_call: TRBD1; cdr3_aa: ASSLGQGVNSPLH
j_call: TRBJ1-2; clone_size: -; v_call: TRBV28; d_call: TRBD1; cdr3_aa: ASISGGRYYGYT
j_call: TRBJ2-7; clone_size: -; v_call: TRBV11-2; d_call: -; cdr3_aa: ASSPSSYEQY
j_call: TRBJ1-1; clone_size: -; v_call: TRBV7-9; d_call: -; cdr3_aa: ASSLQEHAGGAF
j_call: TRBJ2-7; clone_size: -; v_call: TRBV9; d_call: TRBD1; cdr3_aa: ASSRGGQGGNEQY